This TCR beta chain was obtained from a study of T-cell memory formation after mild COVID-19. A single record per CDR3 protein comes from TCRdb applying MiXCR to the 5' RACE reads. This sample carries hundreds of thousands of distinct CDR3 sequences, roughly 21% of them seen once, and the ten largest clones take approximately 8.4%. In germline, CDR1 is LGHDT, CDR2 YNNKEL (reference sequence). J gave up 2 bases and V 8 bases, and 5 bases lay outside the gene matches. The CDR3 spans 14 residues. Specimen: PBMCs or a T cell subset sorted from them (not recorded which). This TCR was recovered from an adult woman who had mild COVID-19 (a few samples of this study predate the infection). Cell type and time point are not known. The chain couples TRBV3-1 to TRBJ2-3, with TRBD2 matching 9 bases. The CDR3 protein is CASGSSGVTDTQYF. CDR3 DNA: TGTGCCAGCGGGTCTAGCGGGGTCACAGATACGCAGTATTTT.